Listed below are T cell receptor beta chains from one sample, sequenced in a study of T cells in localized non-small cell lung cancer. TCRdb's copy holds only in-frame clones and misses some; the assay was immunoSEQ multiplex PCR. The sample includes about 52,000 clones, over 70% of them seen just once. The starting material was PBMCs, obtained before any cancer treatment. These receptors came from a woman aged 40-70 years with stage II lung adenocarcinoma. Both conserved end residues are part of each CDR3. Each record gives: D gene, CDR3 length, J gene, clone size, V gene, CDR3 DNA, CDR3 protein. D genes are given only for firm matches. Rows give clone size only sometimes, using once, few, many, or a class for an expanded clone.

>.|14|TRBJ2-7|.|TRBV18
TGTGCCAGCTCAGAGCGGGCCGGGAGATACGAGCAGTACTTC
CASSERAGRYEQYF
>TRBD1|15|TRBJ2-7|.|TRBV27
TGTGCCAGCAGCCTCGGACAGGGTGCTACCTACGAGCAGTACTTC
CASSLGQGATYEQYF
>.|14|TRBJ1-2|once|TRBV7-9
TGTGCCAGCAGCTTCGGGGGGTCGGTTGATGGCTACACCTTC
CASSFGGSVDGYTF
>.|21|TRBJ2-6|.|TRBV6-1
TGTGCCAGCAGTGAACTCGGCGTCAACGACAGATATAGCTCTGGGGCCAACGTCCTGACTTTC
CASSELGVNDRYSSGANVLTF
>.|12|TRBJ1-5|.|TRBV7-2
TGTGCCAGCAGCTTCAATGGGGGGCCCCAGCATTTT
CASSFNGGPQHF
>.|13|TRBJ2-7|.|TRBV7-3
TGTGCCAGCAGCTTCGAGGGTTCCTACGAGCAGTACTTC
CASSFEGSYEQYF
>.|14|TRBJ2-5|.|TRBV7-9
TGTGCCAGCAGCTCCCCGAAATTTGACGAGACCCAGTACTTC
CASSSPKFDETQYF
>TRBD1|15|TRBJ1-1|few|TRBV18
TGTGCCAGCTCACCTCGAGGGGACAGGAACACTGAAGCTTTCTTT
CASSPRGDRNTEAFF
>TRBD1|16|TRBJ1-6|few|TRBV7-9
TGTGCCAGCAGCAATGGACAGGGTTTCTATAATTCACCCCTCCACTTT
CASSNGQGFYNSPLHF
>.|18|TRBJ1-3|.|TRBV10-2
TGCGCCAGCAGTGAGTCGACTCAGGGAACAGGTTATGGAAACACCATATATTTT
CASSESTQGTGYGNTIYF
>TRBD1|11|TRBJ1-1|few|TRBV20-1
TGCAGTGCTAGGGGGGACAGTTGGGCTTTCTTT
CSARGDSWAFF
>.|15|TRBJ2-5|.|TRBV18
TGTGCCAGCTCCCTTGACAGGCATTACCAAGAGACCCAGTACTTC
CASSLDRHYQETQYF
>TRBD2|14|TRBJ2-1|.|TRBV6-5
TGTGCCAGCAGTTACGGCGGGGGGCCCAATGAGCAGTTCTTC
CASSYGGGPNEQFF
>.|13|TRBJ2-4|once|TRBV25-1
TGTGCCAGCAGTAGCCAGACCAAAAACATTCAGTACTTC
CASSSQTKNIQYF
>TRBD2|16|TRBJ2-3|.|TRBV28
TGTGCCAGCAGTTCGGTCACTAGCGGGGGGGCAGATACGCAGTATTTT
CASSSVTSGGADTQYF
>.|18|TRBJ2-2|.|TRBV27
TGTGCCAGCACCTTTAGAGGGCGGGGCAGCCTGGCCACCGGGGAGCTGTTTTTT
CASTFRGRGSLATGELFF
>.|14|TRBJ1-1|few|TRBV28
TGTGCCAGCAGTTTGTTTTCGGACAGAAGTGAAGCTTTCTTT
CASSLFSDRSEAFF
>TRBD2|17|TRBJ2-2|.|TRBV13
TGTGCCAGCAGCGGGTGGTCGACTAGCGGGGGGACCGGGGAGCTGTTTTTT
CASSGWSTSGGTGELFF
>TRBD2|17|TRBJ2-2|.|TRBV19
TGTGCCAGTATCACGACTAGCGGGGGGGCAGACACCGGGGAGCTGTTTTTT
CASITTSGGADTGELFF
>.|13|TRBJ2-5|.|TRBV5-1
TGCGCCAGCAGCTTGGGTCTACAAGAGACCCAGTACTTC
CASSLGLQETQYF
>.|13|TRBJ1-2|.|TRBV6-1
TGTGCCAGCAGCCTCCAGGGGTTCTATGGCTACACCTTC
CASSLQGFYGYTF
>.|10|TRBJ1-5|once|TRBV6-1
TGTGCCAGCAACACTCAGCCCCAGCATTTT
CASNTQPQHF
>.|13|TRBJ1-4|.|TRBV6-6
TGTGCCAGCAGTCACCTGGCCAAGGAAAAACTGTTTTTT
CASSHLAKEKLFF
>.|15|TRBJ2-2|few|TRBV28
TGTGCCAGCAGGAATGGTCCCGGGGGCACCGGGGAGCTGTTTTTT
CASRNGPGGTGELFF
>.|15|TRBJ1-2|.|TRBV18
TGTGCCAGCTCACCAAGACGGGAGGGGTATGAGGGCTACACCTTC
CASSPRREGYEGYTF
>TRBD2|15|TRBJ2-1|once|TRBV6-5
TGTGCCAGCAGTTCGAAGACTAGCGGGGGAGATGAGCAGTTCTTC
CASSSKTSGGDEQFF
>TRBD1|16|TRBJ2-5|once|TRBV11-2
TGTGCCAGCAGCTTGACAGGGTCGAAATTCCAAGAGACCCAGTACTTC
CASSLTGSKFQETQYF
>TRBD1|18|TRBJ1-1|.|TRBV27
TGTGCCAGCAGGCCGTCACACTTCACAGGGGGCGCGGGGACTGAAGCTTTCTTT
CASRPSHFTGGAGTEAFF
>.|12|TRBJ2-3|.|TRBV5-1
TGCGCCAGCAGCTACACCTCAGATACGCAGTATTTT
CASSYTSDTQYF
>TRBD2|14|TRBJ2-2|.|TRBV2
TGTGCCAGTCGACTAGCGGAGAACACCGGGGAGCTGTTTTTT
CASRLAENTGELFF
>.|13|TRBJ2-7|.|TRBV2
TGTGCCAGCAGTCAGGAGTTATCCTACGAGCAGTACTTC
CASSQELSYEQYF
>.|14|TRBJ1-5|.|TRBV7-2
TGTGCCAGCAGGGGGGCAGGGGTAAATCAGCCCCAGCATTTT
CASRGAGVNQPQHF
>.|14|TRBJ2-5|.|TRBV5-1
TGCGCCAGCAGCTTGGGGGACCTGGGGGAGACCCAGTACTTC
CASSLGDLGETQYF